The 13 T cell receptor beta chains in this list originate from one sample, sequenced in a study of blood T cell repertoires in COVID-19. Data came from immunoSEQ multiplex PCR; TCRdb stores just in-frame clones and leaves some out. In the table there are a few hundred thousand clones, 70% to 90% of which are singletons. What was sequenced was peripheral blood. The source of these receptors is a woman aged 65 to 85 with COVID-19, enrolled during active disease.

The rearrangement joins TRBV19 to TRBJ2-3; possibly TRBD2 for D (5 bases). The CDR3 covers 17 residues. V was pared by 0 bases and J by 1 base, with 14 bases between. Germline CDR1 reads LNHDA; CDR2 reads SQIVND (reference sequence). The CDR3 nucleotides read TGTGCCAGTAGTATAGAGAGGGCAGAGTTCCGCACAGATACGCAGTATTTT. Protein: CASSIERAEFRTDTQYF.

The V call is TRBV6-5, the J call TRBJ2-7, with D unclear. V lost 0 bases, J lost 2 bases, and 5 bases lay in between. In germline, CDR1 is MNHEY, CDR2 SVGAGI. This CDR3 comprises 13 residues. CDR3 nucleotide sequence: TGTGCCAGCAGTTACTCCGACACCTACGAGCAGTACTTC. Translated: CASSYSDTYEQYF.

The CDR3 DNA reads TGTGCCAGTAGTATTTGGGGGACAGGGCTTCAGCCCCAGCATTTT. Its translation: CASSIWGTGLQPQHF. This sequence joins TRBV19 and TRBJ1-5, with 9 bases fitting TRBD1. The CDR3 loop spans 15 amino acids. Trimming removed 3 bases from V and 6 bases from J; junction bases left unmatched: 6. CDR1 is LNHDA, CDR2 SQIVND, per germline (reference sequence).

This clone appeared once. The genes are TRBV6-6 and TRBJ1-2, with 7 bases that match TRBD1. J gave up 8 bases and V 0 bases, and 9 bases lay outside the gene matches. In germline, CDR1 is MNHNY, CDR2 SVGAGI (reference sequence). This CDR3 has 15 amino acids. CDR3 residues: CASSYSATGREGYTF. The CDR3 DNA reads TGTGCCAGCAGTTACTCGGCGACAGGGCGGGAAGGCTACACCTTC.

The rearrangement joins TRBV7-2 to TRBJ2-5, with TRBD1 identical over 7 bases. There are 15 residues in the CDR3. Germline V gene lookup returns CDR1 SGHTA and CDR2 FQGNSA. J was trimmed by 9 bases and V by 3 bases; bases with no gene match: 13. CDR3 DNA: TGTGCCAGCAGCTTTACTGGGACAGCCCAAGGGGCCCAGTACTTC. It translates to CASSFTGTAQGAQYF.

The chain links TRBV2 to TRBJ1-4, with D hard to call. Trimming left V 7 bases short and J 6 bases short, with 18 bases between. Germline loops: CDR1 SNHLY, CDR2 FYNNEI. There are 15 residues in the CDR3. The chain's CDR3 is CASTTLSSGYEKLFF. The CDR3 DNA follows: TGTGCCAGCACTACGCTATCCTCGGGATATGAAAAACTGTTTTTT.

The chain uses TRBV5-6 and TRBJ2-7; D is uncertain. This CDR3 has 13 residues. V lost 2 bases and J 0 bases, leaving 6 bases between the germline ends. The germline CDR1 and CDR2 sequences are SGHDT and YYEEEE. The DNA of the CDR3 is TGTGCCAGCAGCTTTCGTAGCTCCTACGAGCAGTACTTC. It codes for CASSFRSSYEQYF.

The chain recombines TRBV11-2 with TRBJ1-1; the D is unclear. Germline CDR1 and CDR2: SGHAT and FQNNGV. Trimming shortened V by 3 bases and J by 0 bases, and 8 bases separated the two germline ends. The CDR3 is 14 amino acids. The DNA of the CDR3 is TGTGCCAGCAGCTTGGTACAAGTGAACACTGAAGCTTTCTTT. It codes for CASSLVQVNTEAFF. Based on the CDR3 plus reference TRBV11-2 and TRBJ1-1, the full variable domain is EAGVAQSPRYKIIEKRQSVAFWCNPISGHATLYWYQQILGQGPKLLIQFQNNGVVDDSQLPKDRFSAERLKGVDSTLKIQPAKLEDSAVYLCASSLVQVNTEAFFGQGTRLTVV.

The chain couples TRBV2 to TRBJ2-7, with TRBD2 matching over 10 bases. This CDR3 has 15 amino acids. The germline V gene has CDR1 SNHLY and CDR2 FYNNEI. V was clipped by 4 bases and J by 2 bases; unmatched bases: 5. The CDR3 reads CASSGLAGDPYEQYF. The CDR3 nucleotides are TGTGCCAGCAGTGGGCTAGCGGGGGACCCCTACGAGCAGTACTTC.

The chain has TRBV6-6 and TRBJ2-7, with 9 bases matching TRBD2. This CDR3 is 15 amino acids long. Germline CDR1 MNHNY, CDR2 SVGAGI (reference sequence). The ends lost 6 bases at V and 1 base at J; junction bases unmatched: 7. The CDR3 here is CASSFSGGQSYEQYF. The DNA for the CDR3 is TGTGCCAGCAGCTTTAGCGGGGGCCAATCCTACGAGCAGTACTTC.

The chain links TRBV28 to TRBJ2-2; a weak D match, TRBD2 (7 bases). V lost 2 bases and J 2 bases, leaving 12 bases between the germline ends. The CDR3 length is 16 residues. In germline, CDR1 is MDHEN, CDR2 SYDVKM. DNA of the CDR3: TGTGCCAGCAGTTTAGGGGGGGGCCCTAACACCGGGGAGCTGTTTTTT. Its protein is CASSLGGGPNTGELFF.

The gene calls are TRBV4-1 and TRBJ1-6; a weak D match, TRBD1 (5 bases). Germline CDR1 and CDR2: MGHRA and YSYEKL. The CDR3 runs to 14 residues. V was trimmed by 4 bases and J by 8 bases, leaving 12 bases between them. The CDR3 DNA sequence: TGCGCCAGCAGCCGAGGCCAGGGTGATTCACCCCTCCACTTT. It translates to CASSRGQGDSPLHF.

The V gene is TRBV27, the J gene TRBJ2-2; D is uncertain. Trimming pared 7 bases from V and 5 bases from J, leaving 14 bases between. There are 14 residues in the CDR3. Germline CDR1 is MNHEY and CDR2 is SMNVEV (reference sequence). The CDR3 sequence: CASNPLTGTGELFF. CDR3 nucleotide sequence: TGTGCCAGCAATCCTCTGACCGGGACCGGGGAGCTGTTTTTT.